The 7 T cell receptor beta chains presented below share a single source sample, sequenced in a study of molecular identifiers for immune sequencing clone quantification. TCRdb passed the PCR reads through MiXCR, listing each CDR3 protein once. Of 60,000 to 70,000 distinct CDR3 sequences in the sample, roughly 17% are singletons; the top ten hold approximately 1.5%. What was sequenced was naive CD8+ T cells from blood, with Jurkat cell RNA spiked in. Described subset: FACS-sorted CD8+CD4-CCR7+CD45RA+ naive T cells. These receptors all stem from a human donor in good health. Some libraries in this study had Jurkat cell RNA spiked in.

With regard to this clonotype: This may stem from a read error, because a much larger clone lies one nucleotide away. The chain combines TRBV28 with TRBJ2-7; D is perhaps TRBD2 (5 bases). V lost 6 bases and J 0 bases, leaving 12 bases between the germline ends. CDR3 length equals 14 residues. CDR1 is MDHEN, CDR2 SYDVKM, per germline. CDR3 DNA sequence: TGTGCCAGCAGATTCACGGGGTCCTCCTACGAGCAGTACTTC. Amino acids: CASRFTGSSYEQYF.

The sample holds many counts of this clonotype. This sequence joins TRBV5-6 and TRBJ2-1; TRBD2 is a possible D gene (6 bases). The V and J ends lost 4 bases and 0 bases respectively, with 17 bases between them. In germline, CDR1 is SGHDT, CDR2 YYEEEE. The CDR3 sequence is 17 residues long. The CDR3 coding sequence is TGTGCCAGCAGCCTCCTCCCCCGGCGGGGCTCCTACAATGAGCAGTTCTTC. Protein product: CASSLLPRRGSYNEQFF.

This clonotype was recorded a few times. In nucleotides, the CDR3 is TGTGCCAGCAGCTTAGGCCCGCTCTACGAGCAGTACTTC. Protein sequence: CASSLGPLYEQYF. This chain uses TRBV7-9 with TRBJ2-7, with D unclear. V was trimmed by 1 base and J by 3 bases, leaving 7 bases between them. The CDR3 extends over 13 amino acids. Germline V CDR1 and CDR2: SEHNR, FQNEAQ (reference sequence).

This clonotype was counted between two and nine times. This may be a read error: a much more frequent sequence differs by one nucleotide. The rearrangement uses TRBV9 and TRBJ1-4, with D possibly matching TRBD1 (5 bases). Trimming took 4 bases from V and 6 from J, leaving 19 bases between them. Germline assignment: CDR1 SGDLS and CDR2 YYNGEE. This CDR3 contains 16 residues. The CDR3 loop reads CASSPPPGRGDEKLFF. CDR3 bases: TGTGCCAGCAGCCCTCCCCCGGGACGGGGGGATGAAAAACTGTTTTTT.

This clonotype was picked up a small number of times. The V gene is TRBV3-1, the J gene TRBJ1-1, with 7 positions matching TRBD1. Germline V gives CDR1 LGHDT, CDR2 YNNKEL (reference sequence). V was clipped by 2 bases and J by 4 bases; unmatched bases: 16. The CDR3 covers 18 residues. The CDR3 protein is CASSQKGPGTVMSTEAFF. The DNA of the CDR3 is TGTGCCAGCAGCCAAAAAGGTCCCGGGACAGTCATGAGCACTGAAGCTTTCTTT.

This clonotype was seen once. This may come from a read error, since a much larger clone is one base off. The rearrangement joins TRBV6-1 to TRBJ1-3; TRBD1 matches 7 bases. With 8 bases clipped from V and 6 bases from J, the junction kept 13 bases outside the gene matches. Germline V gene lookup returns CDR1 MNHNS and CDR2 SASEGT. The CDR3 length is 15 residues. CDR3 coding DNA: TGTGCCAGCGGCCTACAACAGGGGACGGAAAACACCATATATTTT. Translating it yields CASGLQQGTENTIYF.

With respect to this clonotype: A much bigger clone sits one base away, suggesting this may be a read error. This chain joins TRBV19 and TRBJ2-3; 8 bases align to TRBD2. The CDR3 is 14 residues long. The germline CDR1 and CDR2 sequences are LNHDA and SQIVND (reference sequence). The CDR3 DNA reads TGTGCCAGTAGTACTAAGCGGGAGCTAGATACGCATTATTTT. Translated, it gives CASSTKRELDTHYF.